This TCR beta chain was identified in a study of regulatory T cells in long-lasting Graves disease. Building of the TCR beta libraries involved iRepertoire HTBI primers and Arm-PCR of CDR3 regions. TCRdb re-analysed the multiplex PCR reads in MiXCR, keeping a single row per CDR3 protein. The sample lists roughly 320,000 distinct CDR3 sequences; over 15% were seen once. General study findings and limits: Persistent Graves' patients showed reduced TCR diversity versus newly diagnosed patients.

This sample's time point: newly diagnosed GD, antithyroid drugs for less than 3 months. RNA extracted from PBMCs served as the sequencing template. Staff took approximately 10 milliliters of peripheral blood and put it into EDTA tubes. The CDR3 length is 17 residues. Germline lookup yields CDR1 MNHNS and CDR2 SASEGT. V was clipped by 3 bases and J by 7 bases, with 24 bases between them. This clonotype was detected only once. The antigen remains undetermined. Being one base from a much bigger clone, this may be a read error. This same sample was also taken into another study, of T cells in Graves' hyperthyroidism and ophthalmopathy. Per that study: Thyroid ultrasound, orbital computed tomography, clinical symptoms, and serum thyroxine and TRAb underpinned diagnoses. HTBI primers were used for first-round RT-PCR of the TCR CDR3.

The rearrangement uses TRBV6-1 and TRBJ1-1; tentatively, D is TRBD1 (6 bases). The sequences come from peripheral blood mononuclear cells (PBMCs), collected at new diagnosis, from a patient treated with antithyroid drugs. This clonotype was sampled from a man aged 40-55 years with Graves disease. The CDR3 coding sequence is TGTGCCAGCAGTGAGGGGAGGGGCAGGAGGGGGTACGTTGAAGCTTTCTTT. Its translation is CASSEGRGRRGYVEAFF.